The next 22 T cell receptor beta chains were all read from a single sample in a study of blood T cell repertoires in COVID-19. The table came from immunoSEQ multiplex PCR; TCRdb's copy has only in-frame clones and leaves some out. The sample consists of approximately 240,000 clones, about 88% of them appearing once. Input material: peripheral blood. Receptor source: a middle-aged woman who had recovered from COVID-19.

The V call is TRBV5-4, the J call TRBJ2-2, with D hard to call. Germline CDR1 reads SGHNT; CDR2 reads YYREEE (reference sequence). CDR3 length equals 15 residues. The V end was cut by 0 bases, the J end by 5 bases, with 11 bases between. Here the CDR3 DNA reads TGTGCCAGCAGCTTGGCGCTGAAGGAGACCGGGGAGCTGTTTTTT. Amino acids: CASSLALKETGELFF.

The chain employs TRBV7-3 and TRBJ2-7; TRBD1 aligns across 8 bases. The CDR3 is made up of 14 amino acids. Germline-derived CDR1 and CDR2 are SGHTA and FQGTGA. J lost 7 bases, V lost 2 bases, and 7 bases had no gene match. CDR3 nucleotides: TGTGCCAGCAGCTTACAGGGGGCCACGAAGGAGCAGTACTTC. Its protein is CASSLQGATKEQYF.

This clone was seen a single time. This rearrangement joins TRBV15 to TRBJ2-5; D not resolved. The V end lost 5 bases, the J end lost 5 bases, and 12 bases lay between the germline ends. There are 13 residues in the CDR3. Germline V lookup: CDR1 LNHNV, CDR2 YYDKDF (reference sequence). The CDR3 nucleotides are TGTGCCACCAGCTCCCCTAATCGCGAGACCCAGTACTTC. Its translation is CATSSPNRETQYF. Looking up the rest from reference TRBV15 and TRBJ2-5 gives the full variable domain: DAMVIQNPRYQVTQFGKPVTLSCSQTLNHNVMYWYQQKSSQAPKLLFHYYDKDFNNEADTPDNFQSRRPNTSFCFLDIRSPGLGDTAMYLCATSSPNRETQYFGPGTRLLVL.

CDR3 region: CASSWRGGAEGDTQYF. CDR3 nucleotides: TGCGCCAGCAGCTGGCGAGGGGGCGCAGAAGGAGATACGCAGTATTTT. The chain couples TRBV5-1 to TRBJ2-3, with 7 bases fitting TRBD1. J gave up 5 bases and V 3 bases, and 12 bases lay outside the gene matches. The CDR3 has 16 amino acids. Germline values: CDR1 SGHRS, CDR2 YFSETQ. Looking up the rest from reference TRBV5-1 and TRBJ2-3 gives the full variable domain: KAGVTQTPRYLIKTRGQQVTLSCSPISGHRSVSWYQQTPGQGLQFLFEYFSETQRNKGNFPGRFSGRQFSNSRSEMNVSTLELGDSALYLCASSWRGGAEGDTQYFGPGTRLTVL.

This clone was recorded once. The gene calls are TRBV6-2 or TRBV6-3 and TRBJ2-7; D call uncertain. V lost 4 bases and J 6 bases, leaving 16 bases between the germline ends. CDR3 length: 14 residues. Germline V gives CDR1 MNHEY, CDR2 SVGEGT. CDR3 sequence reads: CASSFPQSMSEQYF. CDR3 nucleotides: TGTGCCAGCAGTTTTCCCCAATCCATGAGCGAGCAGTACTTC.

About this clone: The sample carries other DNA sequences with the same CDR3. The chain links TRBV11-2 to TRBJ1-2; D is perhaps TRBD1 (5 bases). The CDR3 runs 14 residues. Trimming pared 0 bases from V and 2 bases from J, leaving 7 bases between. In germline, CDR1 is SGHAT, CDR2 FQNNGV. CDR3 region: CASSLEGGNYGYTF. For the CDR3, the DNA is TGTGCCAGCAGCTTAGAGGGGGGAAACTATGGCTACACCTTC.

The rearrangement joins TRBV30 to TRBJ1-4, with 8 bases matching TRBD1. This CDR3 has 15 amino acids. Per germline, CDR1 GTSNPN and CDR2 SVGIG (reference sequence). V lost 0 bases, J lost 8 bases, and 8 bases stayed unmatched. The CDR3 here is CAWSVSAGQAEKLFF. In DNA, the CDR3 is TGTGCCTGGAGTGTTTCCGCGGGACAGGCCGAAAAACTGTTTTTT. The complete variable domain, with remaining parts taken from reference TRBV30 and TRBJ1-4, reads SQTIHQWPATLVQPVGSPLSLECTVEGTSNPNLYWYRQAAGRGLQLLFYSVGIGQISSEVPQNLSASRPQDRQFILSSKKLLLSDSGFYLCAWSVSAGQAEKLFFGSGTQLSVL.

The CDR3, as DNA: TGCGCCAGCAGCCAGGACCCATTGACAGGGGACTATGGCTACACCTTC. Protein: CASSQDPLTGDYGYTF. The chain carries TRBV4-1 and TRBJ1-2; 8 nucleotides match TRBD1. The CDR3 has 16 amino acids. V lost 3 bases to trimming and J lost 3 bases; unmatched junction nucleotides: 9. Germline loops: CDR1 MGHRA, CDR2 YSYEKL.

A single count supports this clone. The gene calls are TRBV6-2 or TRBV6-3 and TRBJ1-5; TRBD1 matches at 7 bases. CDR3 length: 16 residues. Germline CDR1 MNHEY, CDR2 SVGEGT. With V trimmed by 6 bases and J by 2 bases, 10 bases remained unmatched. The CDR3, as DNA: TGTGCCAGCAGCGGTAAGGACAGGTCGGGCAATCAGCCCCAGCATTTT. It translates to CASSGKDRSGNQPQHF.

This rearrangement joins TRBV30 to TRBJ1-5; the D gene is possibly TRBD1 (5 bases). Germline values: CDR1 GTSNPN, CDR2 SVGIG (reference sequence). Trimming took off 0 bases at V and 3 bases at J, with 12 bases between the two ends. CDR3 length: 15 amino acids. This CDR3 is CAWSVASGDNQPQHF. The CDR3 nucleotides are TGTGCCTGGAGTGTAGCATCGGGGGACAATCAGCCCCAGCATTTT.

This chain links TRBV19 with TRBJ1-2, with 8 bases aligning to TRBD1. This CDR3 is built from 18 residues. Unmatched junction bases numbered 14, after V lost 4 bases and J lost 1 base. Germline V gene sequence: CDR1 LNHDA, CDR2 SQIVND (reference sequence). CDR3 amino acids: CASSTGGAGGPINYGYTF. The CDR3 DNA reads TGTGCCAGTAGTACAGGAGGAGCAGGGGGCCCAATTAACTATGGCTACACCTTC.

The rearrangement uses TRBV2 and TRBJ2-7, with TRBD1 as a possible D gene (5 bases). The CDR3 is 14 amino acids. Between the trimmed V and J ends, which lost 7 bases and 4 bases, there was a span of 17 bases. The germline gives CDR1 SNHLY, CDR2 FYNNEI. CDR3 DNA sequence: TGTGCCAGCACCCCTGCAGGGATGATTTACGAGCAGTACTTC. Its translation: CASTPAGMIYEQYF.

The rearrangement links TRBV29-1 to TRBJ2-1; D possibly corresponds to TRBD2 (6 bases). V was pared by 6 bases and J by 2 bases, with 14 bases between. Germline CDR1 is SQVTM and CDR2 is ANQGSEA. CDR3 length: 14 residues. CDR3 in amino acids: CSVSGTDTYNEQFF. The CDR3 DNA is TGCAGCGTATCCGGGACTGATACCTACAATGAGCAGTTCTTC.

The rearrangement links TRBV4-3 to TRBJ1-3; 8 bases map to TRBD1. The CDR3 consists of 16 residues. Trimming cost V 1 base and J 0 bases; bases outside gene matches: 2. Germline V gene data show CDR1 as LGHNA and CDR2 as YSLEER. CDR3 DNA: TGCGCCAGCAGCCAAGGTACAGGGGGCTCTGGAAACACCATATATTTT. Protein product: CASSQGTGGSGNTIYF.

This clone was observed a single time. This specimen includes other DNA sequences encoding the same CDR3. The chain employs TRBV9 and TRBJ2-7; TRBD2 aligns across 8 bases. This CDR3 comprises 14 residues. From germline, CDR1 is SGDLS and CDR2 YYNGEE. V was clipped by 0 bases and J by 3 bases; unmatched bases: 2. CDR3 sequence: CASSVAGGGYEQYF. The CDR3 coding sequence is TGTGCCAGCAGCGTAGCGGGAGGGGGCTACGAGCAGTACTTC.

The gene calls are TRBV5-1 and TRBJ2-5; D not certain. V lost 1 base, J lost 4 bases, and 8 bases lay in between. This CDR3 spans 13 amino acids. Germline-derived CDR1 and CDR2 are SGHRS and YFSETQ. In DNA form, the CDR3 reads TGCGCCAGCAGCTTGTCTACCTTAGAGACCCAGTACTTC. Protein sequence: CASSLSTLETQYF.

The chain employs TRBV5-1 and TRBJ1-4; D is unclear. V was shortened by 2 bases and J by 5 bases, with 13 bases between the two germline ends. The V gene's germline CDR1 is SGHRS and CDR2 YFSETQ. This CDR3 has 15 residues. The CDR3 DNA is TGCGCCAGCAGCTTCGGAGGCAGCCCGAATGAAAAACTGTTTTTT. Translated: CASSFGGSPNEKLFF. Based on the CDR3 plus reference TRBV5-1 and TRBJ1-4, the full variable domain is KAGVTQTPRYLIKTRGQQVTLSCSPISGHRSVSWYQQTPGQGLQFLFEYFSETQRNKGNFPGRFSGRQFSNSRSEMNVSTLELGDSALYLCASSFGGSPNEKLFFGSGTQLSVL.

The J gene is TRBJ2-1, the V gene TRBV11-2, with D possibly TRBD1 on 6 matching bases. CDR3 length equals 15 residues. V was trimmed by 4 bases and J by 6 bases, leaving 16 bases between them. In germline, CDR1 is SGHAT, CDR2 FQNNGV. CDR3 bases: TGTGCCAGCAGCTATGGGGGCGCCGGGATCAATGAGCAGTTCTTC. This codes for CASSYGGAGINEQFF.

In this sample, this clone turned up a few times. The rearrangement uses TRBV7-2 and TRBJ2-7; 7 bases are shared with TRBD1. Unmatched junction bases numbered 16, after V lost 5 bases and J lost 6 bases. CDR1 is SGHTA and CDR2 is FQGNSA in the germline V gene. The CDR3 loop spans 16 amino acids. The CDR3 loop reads CASSLSTGTVAGEQYF. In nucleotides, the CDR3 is TGTGCCAGCAGCCTCTCAACCGGGACAGTCGCCGGCGAGCAGTACTTC.

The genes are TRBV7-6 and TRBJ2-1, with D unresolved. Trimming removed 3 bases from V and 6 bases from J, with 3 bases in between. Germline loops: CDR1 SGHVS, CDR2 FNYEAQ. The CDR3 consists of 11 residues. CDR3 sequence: CASSFSNEQFF. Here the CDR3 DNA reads TGTGCCAGCAGCTTTAGCAATGAGCAGTTCTTC.

The CDR3 is CASSLAPTSGGRYEQYF. In DNA, the CDR3 is TGTGCCAGCAGCTTGGCACCAACTAGCGGGGGGCGCTACGAGCAGTACTTC. The J gene is TRBJ2-7, the V gene TRBV5-5; 12 positions agree with TRBD2. The CDR3 contains 17 residues. After removal of 0 bases from V and 3 bases from J, the junction contained 7 bases not matched to a gene. Germline assignment: CDR1 SGHKS and CDR2 YYEKEE (reference sequence). The full variable domain, in which reference TRBV5-5 and TRBJ2-7 provide the parts outside the CDR3, is DAGVTQSPTHLIKTRGQQVTLRCSPISGHKSVSWYQQVLGQGPQFIFQYYEKEERGRGNFPDRFSARQFPNYSSELNVNALLLGDSALYLCASSLAPTSGGRYEQYFGPGTRLTVT.

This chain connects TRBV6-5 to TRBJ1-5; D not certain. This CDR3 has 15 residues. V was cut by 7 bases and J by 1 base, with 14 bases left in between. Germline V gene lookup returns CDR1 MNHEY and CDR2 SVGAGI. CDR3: CASTGRRGSNQPQHF. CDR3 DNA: TGTGCCAGCACCGGGAGGAGAGGAAGCAATCAGCCCCAGCATTTT.